This T cell receptor (beta chain) was sequenced during a study of control samples from healthy donors and cancer patients. Data came from immunoSEQ multiplex PCR; TCRdb stores just in-frame clones and leaves some out. The sample contains roughly 84,000 clones, 75% to 90% of which appear only once. CDR1 is MNHEY and CDR2 is SVGAGI in the germline V gene. After removal of 6 bases from V and 7 bases from J, the junction contained 6 bases not matched to a gene. This CDR3 has 13 residues. This clone was counted once. This receptor was identified in a man aged 50 to 60 in good health. Sequencing used blood. V and J are TRBV6-5 and TRBJ1-5; 7 nucleotides align to TRBD1. As DNA, the CDR3 is TGTGCCAGCAGGGGGACAGCGGGGCAGCCCCAGCATTTT. This sequence encodes CASRGTAGQPQHF.